This TCR beta chain was recovered during a study of naive and memory T cell subsets. Alpha and beta constant region primers primed reverse transcription for blood and skin samples. The SP2 primer and nested alpha and beta constant region primers amplified ligated cDNA in four rounds. TCRdb used MiXCR to reprocess the UMI-ligation and nested PCR reads, holding one entry per CDR3 protein. The sample has roughly 18,000 distinct CDR3 sequences; roughly 9.8% are singletons. Specified treatment: skin biopsy from PPD injection site in Mantoux-positive individual. Cells were not sorted; total RNA input targeted about 1 to 1000 ng. The library had UMIs added by 3' ligation of an oligonucleotide to TCR cDNA. Skin biopsies came from PPD injection sites in Mantoux-positive individuals. Germline V gives CDR1 MGHRA, CDR2 YSYEKL. There are 15 residues in the CDR3. The V gene lost 1 base and the J gene lost 0 bases, with 10 bases spanning the gap.

This clonotype was seen more than once but under ten times. The origin of this receptor is an adult in good health. The chain combines TRBV4-1 with TRBJ2-7; D is possibly TRBD1 (6 bases). The sequencing used skin, collected from a tuberculin skin test site. The CDR3 DNA sequence: TGCGCCAGCAGCCAAGGAAAGGACAGCTCCTACGAGCAGTACTTC. Translated, it gives CASSQGKDSSYEQYF.